This entry lists 2 T cell receptor beta chains sequenced from one sample in a study of CD8 T cells in ankylosing spondylitis. General study results and limits: About 8 highly homologous variants made up a TCR beta motif, and this motif appeared characteristic of ankylosing spondylitis blood.

Antigens of these TCRs are unknown. TCRdb recomputed calls from the 5' RACE reads with MiXCR, one row per CDR3 protein. The table has about 800,000 distinct CDR3 sequences, roughly 12% seen once; the top ten hold 0.51%. The sequencing input was blood, either unsorted or a sorted T cell fraction (not recorded which). The receptor source for this set is a male donor with ankylosing spondylitis.

There are many counts of this clonotype. The chain has TRBV29-1 and TRBJ2-5; D is unresolved. The V end lost 6 bases, the J end lost 0 bases, and 8 bases lay between the germline ends. This CDR3 is built from 12 residues. Germline assignment: CDR1 SQVTM and CDR2 ANQGSEA. The CDR3 here is CSVSFNQETQYF. As DNA, the CDR3 is TGCAGCGTCTCGTTTAACCAAGAGACCCAGTACTTC. The variable domain in full, completed from reference TRBV29-1 and TRBJ2-5, reads SAVISQKPSRDICQRGTSLTIQCQVDSQVTMMFWYRQQPGQSLTLIATANQGSEATYESGFVIDKFPISRPNLTFSTLTVSNMSPEDSSIYLCSVSFNQETQYFGPGTRLLVL.

The genes are TRBV18 and TRBJ1-4, with D perhaps matching TRBD1 (5 bases). The V gene's germline CDR1 is KGHSH and CDR2 LQKENI. CDR3 length: 13 amino acids. The ends were cut back, 11 bases at V and 0 bases at J, with 10 bases in the middle. The CDR3 DNA sequence: TGTGCCGTCGGGGACGCAACTAATGAAAAACTGTTTTTT. It encodes CAVGDATNEKLFF. Full variable domain (outside the CDR3, taken from reference TRBV18 and TRBJ1-4): NAGVMQNPRHLVRRRGQEARLRCSPMKGHSHVYWYRQLPEEGLKFMVYLQKENIIDESGMPKERFSAEFPKEGPSILRIQQVVRGDSAAYFCAVGDATNEKLFFGSGTQLSVL.